Listed here are 17 T cell receptor beta chains from one sample, sequenced in a study of beta chain features in type 1 diabetes. The whole isolated RNA underwent reverse transcription, so sequencing captured expressed TCRB transcripts. TCRdb keeps only in-frame clones here, not all; method: immunoSEQ multiplex PCR. This sample has around 500,000 clones; approximately 30% occur once, and the top ten carry 0.05% to 0.07%. The sample comprised naive CD4+ T cells from blood. These receptor sequences come from a man aged 18 to 29 in good health.

This clone has only a few counts. V is TRBV7-9 and J is TRBJ2-1, with D unclear. The CDR3 runs to 15 residues. Germline V gene sequence: CDR1 SEHNR, CDR2 FQNEAQ (reference sequence). V dropped 5 bases and J dropped 6 bases, with 17 bases sitting between them. In DNA form, the CDR3 reads TGTGCCAGCAGCCCCCGACTGCAGCACGGCAATGAGCAGTTCTTC. This codes for CASSPRLQHGNEQFF.

This clone has only a few counts. The chain is built from TRBV30 and TRBJ1-2; unclear D gene. V was cut by 2 bases and J by 2 bases, with 9 bases left in between. CDR3 size: 13 residues. CDR1 is GTSNPN and CDR2 is SVGIG in the germline V gene (reference sequence). CDR3 region: CAWSNSLNYGYTF. The CDR3 DNA reads as TGTGCCTGGAGTAACAGCCTCAACTATGGCTACACCTTC.

The V call is TRBV5-5, the J call TRBJ1-2; D gene uncertain. With 4 bases removed from V and 1 base from J, the gap between germline ends came to 8 bases. The CDR3 has 13 residues. The germline CDR1 and CDR2 sequences are SGHKS and YYEKEE (reference sequence). The CDR3 bases are TGTGCCAGCAGCATCACAGATAACTATGGCTACACCTTC. It is translated as CASSITDNYGYTF.

The chain joins TRBV7-2 to TRBJ2-7; D call uncertain. V was trimmed by 0 bases and J by 0 bases, leaving 3 bases between them. The germline V gene has CDR1 SGHTA and CDR2 FQGNSA. The CDR3 contains 13 residues. This chain's CDR3 is CASSLAVSYEQYF. The CDR3 bases are TGTGCCAGCAGCTTAGCGGTCTCCTACGAGCAGTACTTC. Full variable domain (remainder filled in from reference TRBV7-2 and TRBJ2-7): GAGVSQSPSNKVTEKGKDVELRCDPISGHTALYWYRQSLGQGLEFLIYFQGNSAPDKSGLPSDRFSAERTGGSVSTLTIQRTQQEDSAVYLCASSLAVSYEQYFGPGTRLTVT.

The chain employs TRBV30 and TRBJ2-1; D might be TRBD2 (6 bases). Trimming stripped 3 bases from V and 0 bases from J, with 15 bases between. The CDR3 is 16 amino acids. Germline V gene lookup returns CDR1 GTSNPN and CDR2 SVGIG (reference sequence). CDR3 nucleotide sequence: TGTGCCTGGAGCGACCACTTAGCGGACTCCTACAATGAGCAGTTCTTC. Its translation: CAWSDHLADSYNEQFF. The full variable domain, in which reference TRBV30 and TRBJ2-1 provide the parts outside the CDR3, is SQTIHQWPATLVQPVGSPLSLECTVEGTSNPNLYWYRQAAGRGLQLLFYSVGIGQISSEVPQNLSASRPQDRQFILSSKKLLLSDSGFYLCAWSDHLADSYNEQFFGPGTRLTVL.

V is TRBV23-1 and J is TRBJ1-2; 8 bases agree with TRBD1. TRBV23-1 belongs to the ORF category, with a function that is uncertain. The J segment lost 8 bases and the V segment lost 3 bases, leaving 11 bases of the junction unmatched. This CDR3 contains 15 residues. CDR3 region: CASSQSTGEVEGYTF. The DNA of the CDR3 is TGCGCCAGCAGTCAGTCGACAGGGGAGGTTGAAGGCTACACCTTC.

This clone occurred a few times. V gene TRBV6-1 combines with J gene TRBJ2-1, with TRBD2 matching over 9 bases. With 1 base clipped from V and 7 bases from J, the junction kept 11 bases outside the gene matches. This CDR3 contains 17 residues. The germline V gene has CDR1 MNHNS and CDR2 SASEGT. This CDR3 reads CASSEVTGGRARNEQFF. For the CDR3, the DNA is TGTGCCAGCAGTGAAGTTACAGGCGGGAGGGCTAGAAATGAGCAGTTCTTC.

V usage is TRBV5-1 and J usage is TRBJ2-6, with D perhaps TRBD2 (5 bases). The germline V gene encodes CDR1 SGHRS and CDR2 YFSETQ. Deletions cut 4 bases from V and 0 bases from J, with 14 bases between. The CDR3 loop spans 17 amino acids. The CDR3 DNA follows: TGCGCCAGCAGCCTCCGTAGCGCCACCTCTGGGGCCAACGTCCTGACTTTC. Its translation is CASSLRSATSGANVLTF.

This clone was found a few times. This sequence joins TRBV9 and TRBJ2-4; TRBD1 or TRBD2 may be the D gene (5 bases each). Germline assignment: CDR1 SGDLS and CDR2 YYNGEE. The CDR3 totals 15 residues. Trimming pared 0 bases from V and 8 bases from J, leaving 15 bases between. Written as DNA, the CDR3 is TGTGCCAGCAGCGTAGCCCCGGGCCAGGGACACATTCAGTACTTC. Encoded protein: CASSVAPGQGHIQYF.

V gene TRBV7-2 combines with J gene TRBJ1-2, with 7 positions matching TRBD1. Losses at the gene ends were 5 bases for V and 1 base for J; bases not matched to a gene: 7. The CDR3 has 15 amino acids. Germline lookup yields CDR1 SGHTA and CDR2 FQGNSA. CDR3 nucleotides: TGTGCCAGCAGCCCTGGGACAGAGAGTAACTATGGCTACACCTTC. This encodes CASSPGTESNYGYTF.

DNA of the CDR3: TGTGCCAGCAGCTCGATCCAAGGGGTGAACACCGGGGAGCTGTTTTTT. The encoded protein is CASSSIQGVNTGELFF. The chain links TRBV5-4 to TRBJ2-2; TRBD1 might be the D (5 bases). This CDR3 spans 16 amino acids. CDR1 and CDR2 (germline): SGHNT, YYREEE (reference sequence). Trimming took off 3 bases at V and 1 base at J, with 13 bases between the two ends. Combining the CDR3 with reference TRBV5-4 and TRBJ2-2 gives the whole variable domain ETGVTQSPTHLIKTRGQQVTLRCSSQSGHNTVSWYQQALGQGPQFIFQYYREEENGRGNFPPRFSGLQFPNYSSELNVNALELDDSALYLCASSSIQGVNTGELFFGEGSRLTVL.

The chain recombines TRBV28 with TRBJ1-1; D gene uncertain. V dropped 0 bases and J dropped 2 bases, with 13 bases sitting between them. Germline V gene sequence: CDR1 MDHEN, CDR2 SYDVKM. The CDR3 has 16 residues. The CDR3, as DNA: TGTGCCAGCAGTTTATGGCCCCATGCGGGAAACACTGAAGCTTTCTTT. The encoded protein is CASSLWPHAGNTEAFF.

The CDR3 loop is CASSLGGLAAREQFF. The CDR3 DNA reads TGTGCCAGCAGCTTGGGGGGACTAGCGGCCCGTGAGCAGTTCTTC. The rearrangement links TRBV5-6 to TRBJ2-1; 11 bases fit TRBD2. J lost 9 bases, V lost 0 bases, and 5 bases had no gene match. Germline CDR1 and CDR2: SGHDT and YYEEEE. This CDR3 is 15 amino acids long.

The chain carries TRBV18 and TRBJ2-1; no reliable D call. The CDR3 length is 14 residues. Germline CDR1 reads KGHSH; CDR2 reads LQKENI. V lost 2 bases and J 0 bases, leaving 5 bases between the germline ends. The CDR3 nucleotides read TGTGCCAGCTCACCAATGAGCTCCTACAATGAGCAGTTCTTC. Protein sequence: CASSPMSSYNEQFF.

This clone turned up a few times. J is TRBJ2-7 and V is TRBV9; 9 nucleotides agree with TRBD2. V lost 3 bases and J lost 6; bases outside the gene matches: 10. Germline V gene lookup returns CDR1 SGDLS and CDR2 YYNGEE. The CDR3 runs to 15 residues. CDR3 amino acids: CASSGLAGDLSEQYF. CDR3 coding DNA: TGTGCCAGCAGCGGGTTAGCGGGAGACCTCAGCGAGCAGTACTTC.

This clone has more than one count but fewer than ten. The chain employs TRBV9 and TRBJ2-3; possible D gene TRBD2, 6 bases. Deletions cut 3 bases from V and 5 bases from J, with 7 bases between. The CDR3 spans 12 residues. CDR1 and CDR2 (germline): SGDLS, YYNGEE. The CDR3 bases are TGTGCCAGCAGCGCGGGGGTAGATACGCAGTATTTT. Residues: CASSAGVDTQYF.

This clone has more than one count but fewer than ten. The chain uses TRBV28 and TRBJ2-1, with 10 bases lining up with TRBD2. Germline V CDR1 and CDR2: MDHEN, SYDVKM. The CDR3 is 16 amino acids. V was clipped by 7 bases and J by 10 bases; unmatched bases: 16. The CDR3: CASTQRGLAGGGEQFF. As DNA, the CDR3 is TGTGCCAGCACCCAAAGGGGGTTAGCGGGAGGAGGAGAGCAGTTCTTC.